This T cell receptor (beta chain) was found in a study of cytomegalovirus exposure and HLA in healthy donors. The CDR3 sequence is 16 residues long. The germline V gene encodes CDR1 SGHAT and CDR2 FQNNGV. Trimming removed 2 bases from V and 3 bases from J; junction bases left unmatched: 8. It was with 60 Vbeta and 13 Jbeta primers that the PCR ran. The assay was immunoSEQ multiplex PCR, and TCRdb's table has in-frame clones only and misses some. Of fewer than 200,000 clones in the sample, about 13% were seen once. This receptor was identified in a middle-aged man in good health and CMV-seropositive. The chain couples TRBV11-2 to TRBJ1-2; 8 positions match TRBD1. The specimen was PBMCs. The CDR3, as DNA: TGTGCCAGCAGCTTAAGCCACCCAGGGGGCTACTATGGCTACACCTTC. It encodes CASSLSHPGGYYGYTF.